This entry describes one TCR beta chain. The antigen remains unidentified. Relapses following autologous stem cell transplantation were seen in all patients, with brentuximab vedotin exposure varying. The data stem from a study of PD-1 blockade in classical Hodgkin lymphoma. Overall study context: A 3 mg/kg intravenous dose of nivolumab was received by patients every 2 weeks. Findings of the study overall: Newly diagnosed patients had diversity similar to the baseline diversity of complete responders. There was a significant rise in CD4+ TCR diversity by C4D1, with no such rise for CD8+. When set against healthy donors, newly diagnosed patients were reported to show lower baseline TCR diversity.

V was clipped by 9 bases and J by 1 base; unmatched bases: 5. Germline loops: CDR1 WNHNN, CDR2 SYGVQD (reference sequence). The CDR3 spans 13 residues. TCRdb's copy holds only in-frame clones and misses some; the assay was immunoSEQ multiplex PCR. The sample has tens of thousands of clones, 75% to 90% seen once. The receptor's source is a human donor with classical Hodgkin lymphoma. The V gene is TRBV10-1, the J gene TRBJ1-1; 7 nucleotides match TRBD1. Sequencing used peripheral blood mononuclear cells (PBMCs), obtained before the second cycle of nivolumab. CDR3 amino acids: CASQTGSNTEAFF. In nucleotides, the CDR3 is TGCGCCAGTCAGACAGGGTCGAACACTGAAGCTTTCTTT.